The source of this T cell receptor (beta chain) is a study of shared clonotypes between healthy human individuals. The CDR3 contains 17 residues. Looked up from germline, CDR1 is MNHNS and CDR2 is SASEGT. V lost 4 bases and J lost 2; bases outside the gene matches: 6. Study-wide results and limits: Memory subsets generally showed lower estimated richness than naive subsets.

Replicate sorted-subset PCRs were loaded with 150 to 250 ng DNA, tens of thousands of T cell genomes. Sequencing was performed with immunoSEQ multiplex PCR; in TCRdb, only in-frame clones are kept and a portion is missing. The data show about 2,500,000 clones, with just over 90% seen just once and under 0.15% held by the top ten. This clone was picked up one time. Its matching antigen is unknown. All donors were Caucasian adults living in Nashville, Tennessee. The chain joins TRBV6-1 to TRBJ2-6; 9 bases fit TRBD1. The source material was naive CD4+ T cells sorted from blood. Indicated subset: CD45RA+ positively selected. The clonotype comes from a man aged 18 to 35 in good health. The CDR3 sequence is CASSGVGQGPGANVLTF. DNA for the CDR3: TGTGCCAGCAGTGGCGTGGGACAGGGCCCTGGGGCCAACGTCCTGACTTTC.